A selection of T cell receptor beta chains follows, all from one sample in a study of T cells in Graves' hyperthyroidism and ophthalmopathy. MiXCR was run by TCRdb on the multiplex PCR reads, yielding one entry per CDR3 protein. The sample includes some 760,000 distinct CDR3 sequences, 12% to 15% of them seen just once. Input material: blood. These TCRs come from a woman under 30 with Graves' hyperthyroidism. CDR3s include the opening cysteine and the closing phenylalanine or tryptophan. D genes are given only for firm matches. Some rows have no size entry. The others give once, few or many, or a class for an expanded clone.

CASSWQGGNEKLFF | TGTGCCAGCAGTTGGCAGGGCGGGAATGAAAAACTGTTTTTT | TRBV6-1 | few | 14 | - | TRBJ1-4
CATSDKGRQETQYF | TGTGCCACCTCGGACAAGGGACGACAAGAGACCCAGTACTTC | TRBV19 | many | 14 | - | TRBJ2-5
CASRQGQGAYEQYF | TGTGCCAGCAGACAAGGACAGGGGGCCTACGAGCAGTACTTC | TRBV6-1 | few | 14 | TRBD1 | TRBJ2-7
CASGVPTGRGAGELFF | TGTGCCAGCGGCGTTCCGACGGGCAGGGGCGCCGGGGAGCTGTTTTTT | TRBV9 | - | 16 | - | TRBJ2-2
CASSGPGLAEETQYF | TGTGCCAGCAGTGGGCCGGGACTAGCGGAGGAGACCCAGTACTTC | TRBV25-1 | - | 15 | TRBD2 | TRBJ2-5
CASSLGLGTGGNQPQHF | TGTGCCAGCAGCTTAGGCCTCGGGACAGGGGGTAATCAGCCCCAGCATTTT | TRBV7-2 | many | 17 | TRBD1 | TRBJ1-5
CASSEETGLRYEQFF | TGCGCCAGCAGCGAAGAGACAGGTCTTAGGTATGAGCAGTTCTTC | TRBV5-1 | - | 15 | - | TRBJ2-1
CASSPWDSGGDGYTF | TGTGCCAGCAGCCCCTGGGACTCAGGGGGGGATGGCTACACCTTC | TRBV5-8 | - | 15 | TRBD1 | TRBJ1-2
CASSELYEQYF | TGTGCCAGCAGTGAATTGTACGAGCAGTACTTC | TRBV2 | many | 11 | - | TRBJ2-7
CSANQGAGDYGYTF | TGCAGTGCTAACCAGGGGGCTGGGGACTATGGCTACACCTTC | TRBV20-1 | many | 14 | TRBD1 | TRBJ1-2
CASSELVGETQYF | TGTGCCAGCAGTGAACTAGTGGGGGAGACCCAGTACTTC | TRBV6-1 | many | 13 | - | TRBJ2-5